Below are 7 T cell receptor beta chains sequenced from a single sample in a study of graft-versus-host responses after intestinal transplantation. The assay was immunoSEQ multiplex PCR, and TCRdb's table has in-frame clones only and misses some. The table shows fewer than 65,000 clones, with roughly 90% occurring only once. The antigens of these receptors remain unknown. The source material was unstimulated CD4+ T cells sorted from spleen or lymph node cells, sampled before transplant. These receptors all stem from a human donor who was the organ donor for an intestinal transplant.

The V gene is TRBV30, the J gene TRBJ2-2; D remains unclear. Deletions cut 0 bases from V and 8 bases from J, with 13 bases between. The germline V gene encodes CDR1 GTSNPN and CDR2 SVGIG (reference sequence). CDR3 length equals 14 residues. CDR3 in DNA: TGTGCCTGGAGTGTACGGCTCGGGTCAGGGGAGCTGTTTTTT. It specifies CAWSVRLGSGELFF.

The V and J genes are TRBV9 and TRBJ2-3; TRBD2 matches 7 bases. CDR1 and CDR2 (germline): SGDLS, YYNGEE. There are 17 residues in the CDR3. V trimming: 3 bases; J trimming: 0 bases; junction bases outside the gene matches: 10. CDR3 nucleotides: TGTGCCAGCAGCGCCCGGGGAGCGGGGTCTAGCACAGATACGCAGTATTTT. Translation: CASSARGAGSSTDTQYF.

V gene TRBV19 combines with J gene TRBJ1-1; 8 nucleotides match TRBD1. Germline V gene sequence: CDR1 LNHDA, CDR2 SQIVND (reference sequence). The CDR3 is 16 amino acids. V shed 4 bases, J shed 1 base, and the junction held 8 bases outside the gene matches. The CDR3: CASSSQNRGANTEAFF. CDR3 bases: TGTGCCAGTAGTAGTCAAAACAGGGGGGCGAACACTGAAGCTTTCTTT. Looking up the rest from reference TRBV19 and TRBJ1-1 gives the full variable domain: DGGITQSPKYLFRKEGQNVTLSCEQNLNHDAMYWYRQDPGQGLRLIYYSQIVNDFQKGDIAEGYSVSREKKESFPLTVTSAQKNPTAFYLCASSSQNRGANTEAFFGQGTRLTVV.

This chain links TRBV29-1 with TRBJ2-7; unclear D gene. This CDR3 comprises 12 residues. V was cut by 4 bases and J by 5 bases, with 12 bases left in between. CDR1 and CDR2 from the germline V gene are SQVTM and ANQGSEA. CDR3 region: CSVAHTQHEQYF. DNA of the CDR3: TGCAGCGTTGCCCATACACAGCACGAGCAGTACTTC.

J is TRBJ2-1 and V is TRBV7-8, with TRBD2 matching over 10 bases. Trimming at V came to 5 bases and at J to 6 bases, leaving 13 bases not matched to a gene. This CDR3 comprises 17 residues. Germline V lookup: CDR1 SGHVS, CDR2 FQNEAQ. The CDR3 region has the DNA TGTGCCAGCAGCGTGACGTTCCTAGCGGGAGCATCCAATGAGCAGTTCTTC. This encodes CASSVTFLAGASNEQFF.

Comments on this clone: Different DNA sequences within this sample yield the same CDR3. The chain has TRBV28 and TRBJ1-2; tentative D call: TRBD1 (6 bases). V was pared by 3 bases and J by 8 bases, with 10 bases between. CDR3 length equals 12 residues. In germline, CDR1 is MDHEN, CDR2 SYDVKM. The CDR3 here is CASSLSGDGYTF. In DNA, the CDR3 is TGTGCCAGCAGTTTGTCAGGGGACGGCTACACCTTC.

This clone was observed once. The CDR3 spells CASSLGGRETQETQYF. As DNA, the CDR3 is TGCGCCAGCAGCTTGGGTGGGCGGGAGACTCAAGAGACCCAGTACTTC. V gene TRBV5-1 combines with J gene TRBJ2-5; 7 positions match TRBD2. CDR1 is SGHRS, CDR2 YFSETQ, per germline. Trimming cost V 0 bases and J 2 bases; bases outside gene matches: 7. The CDR3 has 16 residues. Filled out from reference TRBV5-1 and TRBJ2-5, the complete variable domain reads KAGVTQTPRYLIKTRGQQVTLSCSPISGHRSVSWYQQTPGQGLQFLFEYFSETQRNKGNFPGRFSGRQFSNSRSEMNVSTLELGDSALYLCASSLGGRETQETQYFGPGTRLLVL.